These 3 T cell receptor beta chains were all obtained from the same sample, sequenced in a study of a mutant IDH1 vaccine in newly diagnosed glioma. The table came from immunoSEQ multiplex PCR; TCRdb's copy has only in-frame clones and leaves some out. The sample has tens of thousands of clones; 85% are singletons. These TCRs' antigens remain unknown. Noted time point: week 23, last vaccination. Doses consisted of 300 ug of mutant IDH1 20-mer peptide each, paired with topical imiquimod. Here the sequenced sample was PBMCs, taken from a glioma patient whose treatment included an IDH1 peptide vaccine. The receptors derive from a woman aged 45-65 years with glioma.

DNA for the CDR3: TGCGCCAGCACCCGGCGGGTCACGGGAGGGCGGGGCCTCAGCGAGCAGTACTTC. Amino acid sequence: CASTRRVTGGRGLSEQYF. V is TRBV10-1 and J is TRBJ2-7; TRBD2 agrees at 8 bases. In germline, CDR1 is WNHNN, CDR2 SYGVQD (reference sequence). The CDR3 loop spans 18 amino acids. The V gene end was trimmed by 7 bases and the J gene end by 6 bases; junction bases not matched to a gene: 23.

This chain joins TRBV2 and TRBJ2-7, with 10 bases aligning to TRBD1. With 4 bases clipped from V and 1 base from J, the junction kept 4 bases outside the gene matches. The CDR3 loop spans 15 amino acids. Looked up from germline, CDR1 is SNHLY and CDR2 is FYNNEI. CDR3 nucleotide sequence: TGTGCCAGCAGTGCCCGGGACAGGGGTTCCTACGAGCAGTACTTC. Translation: CASSARDRGSYEQYF.

This clone was counted once. The chain has TRBV2 and TRBJ2-7; D is undetermined. This CDR3 is built from 13 residues. V was cut by 2 bases and J by 0 bases, with 5 bases left in between. Germline V gene data show CDR1 as SNHLY and CDR2 as FYNNEI. In DNA form, the CDR3 reads TGTGCCAGCAGTGAATACTCCTCCTACGAGCAGTACTTC. Its protein is CASSEYSSYEQYF.